The clone carrying this T cell receptor (beta chain) was recorded at least ten times. Its target is unknown. This sample was taken from a study of identical twins. Study-wide results and caveats: Models underestimated TCR alpha sharing (out-of-frame) in monozygotic twins. Weaker excess twin sharing was seen among beta out-of-frame sequences. It was cross-sectional statistical analysis, not following the same donors, that the conclusions relied on.

Template switching, a step in the protocol, added a universal primer site, and cDNA carried unique molecular identifiers. MiXCR, applied by TCRdb to the 5' RACE reads, yields one record per CDR3 protein. In the table there are fewer than 250,000 distinct CDR3 sequences, over 8% of which are singletons. Between the trimmed V and J ends, which lost 7 bases and 1 base, there was a span of 17 bases. In germline, CDR1 is SGHRS, CDR2 YFSETQ. The CDR3 runs to 15 residues. The sample was memory (CD45RO+) T cells sorted from blood. This rearrangement joins TRBV5-1 to TRBJ1-1, with a possible D match to TRBD1 (6 bases). The TCR was taken from a woman between 18 and 29 years old in good health. The CDR3 bases are TGCGCCAGCGGCACCAATACAGGGAAGAACACTGAAGCTTTCTTT. Translated: CASGTNTGKNTEAFF.